These T cell receptor beta chains were read from a single sample in a study of regulatory T cells in long-lasting Graves disease. MiXCR was run by TCRdb on the multiplex PCR reads, yielding one entry per CDR3 protein. The sample consists of under 300,000 distinct CDR3 sequences, around 21% of them appearing once. Material: peripheral blood mononuclear cells (PBMCs), obtained at new diagnosis, from a patient treated with antithyroid drugs. The receptor set was obtained from a female donor with Graves disease. Both conserved end residues are part of each CDR3. Fields, in order: clone size, V gene, J gene, D gene, CDR3 DNA, CDR3 protein. The D gene is left open where the match is weak. Only part of the rows carry a size: once, few, many, or a class if the clone is expanded.

few	TRBV4-1	TRBJ1-2	.	TGCGCCAGCAGCCAAGATGGTGGGCATACGAGCTATGGCTACACCTTC	CASSQDGGHTSYGYTF
once	TRBV7-2	TRBJ2-3	TRBD1	TGTGCCAGCAGCGCTCAGGGGGCGGATACGCAGTATTTT	CASSAQGADTQYF
many	TRBV20-1	TRBJ2-7	.	TGCAGTGCTGTGGGTGGATTGGAGATGGGATTTTACGAGCAGTACTTC	CSAVGGLEMGFYEQYF
many	TRBV20-1	TRBJ2-5	.	TGCAGTGCTATGGACAGACAAGAGACCCAGTACTTC	CSAMDRQETQYF
.	TRBV2	TRBJ2-3	TRBD1	TGTGCCAGCACCCGGACAGGATTCACAGATACGCAGTATTTT	CASTRTGFTDTQYF
.	TRBV20-1	TRBJ2-3	.	TGCAGTGCTAGAGTTGGGGTTTTTGGTGATACGCAGTATTTT	CSARVGVFGDTQYF
many	TRBV2	TRBJ2-7	.	TGTGCCAGCACCGGCTCCTACGAGCAGTACTTC	CASTGSYEQYF
few	TRBV14	TRBJ1-4	TRBD1	TGTGCCAGCAGCCAAAAACAGGGGGACCGTGAAAAACTGTTTTTT	CASSQKQGDREKLFF
many	TRBV20-1	TRBJ2-7	.	TGCAGTGCTAGAGATCCCAGGGAAGAATACGAGCAGTACTTC	CSARDPREEYEQYF
many	TRBV2	TRBJ2-2	TRBD2	TGTGCCAGCAAACCGGGACTAGCGGGAACCGGGGAGCTGTTTTTT	CASKPGLAGTGELFF
.	TRBV25-1	TRBJ1-1	.	TGTGCCAGCAGTCAGGGCCGGGGGGCCGGTGGGGCTTTCTTT	CASSQGRGAGGAFF
many	TRBV5-5	TRBJ1-1	.	TGTGCCAGCAGCCCGGGGGCGATTTTGAACACTGAAGCTTTCTTT	CASSPGAILNTEAFF
many	TRBV7-2	TRBJ2-1	TRBD2	TGTGCCAGCAGCTTAGATAGGGCGGGGGGGCGGCAGTTCTTC	CASSLDRAGGRQFF
once	TRBV12-3/TRBV12-4	TRBJ2-1	TRBD1	TGTGCCAGCAGCTCGACAGGGGGCCTTAATGAGCAGTTCTTC	CASSSTGGLNEQFF
many	TRBV30	TRBJ1-1	.	TGTGCCTGGAGTGTTGGGGAAAGTGGCACTGAAGCTTTCTTT	CAWSVGESGTEAFF
many	TRBV19	TRBJ2-1	.	TGTGCCAGTAGTTCGGCTAGCTTCTCCAGAGGAGCCAATGAGCAGTTCTTC	CASSSASFSRGANEQFF
many	TRBV6-1	TRBJ2-3	TRBD1	TGTGCCAGCAGTCGGACAGGGCGGGATACAGATACGCAGTATTTT	CASSRTGRDTDTQYF
.	TRBV5-5	TRBJ2-3	.	TGTGCCAGCAGCTTGCTAGCCGTCACAGATACGCAGTATTTT	CASSLLAVTDTQYF
few	TRBV5-6	TRBJ2-5	.	TGTGCCAGCAGGAGGTTCGAGACCCAGTACTTC	CASRRFETQYF
.	TRBV19	TRBJ2-1	TRBD2	TGTGCCAGTAGTCCCGGGACTAGCGCATTCAATGAGCAGTTCTTC	CASSPGTSAFNEQFF
many	TRBV5-5	TRBJ2-7	TRBD1	TGTGCCAGCAGCCCGGCCGGGACAGGGGCTTTCTACGAGCAGTACTTC	CASSPAGTGAFYEQYF
.	TRBV7-9	TRBJ2-3	.	TGTGCCAGCAGCCCAGAGTTATCAGATACGCAGTATTTT	CASSPELSDTQYF
once	TRBV3-1	TRBJ1-2	.	TGTGCCAGCAGACCCGGGACACCTGACTATGGCTACACCTTC	CASRPGTPDYGYTF
many	TRBV20-1	TRBJ2-1	TRBD2	TGCAGTGCTAGTAATCTAGCGGGAGGTCGATATGAGCAGTTCTTC	CSASNLAGGRYEQFF
many	TRBV5-1	TRBJ2-2	.	TGCGCCAGCAGCGGTGGACGGAAGATCACCGGGGAGCTGTTTTTT	CASSGGRKITGELFF
.	TRBV6-1	TRBJ1-1	.	TGTGCCAGCACTTTTGCAAGGCGTCTTACTGAAGCTTTCTTT	CASTFARRLTEAFF
many	TRBV5-1	TRBJ2-1	TRBD2	TGCGCCAGCTCGGTACGGGAGGGCAATGAGCAGTTCTTC	CASSVREGNEQFF
many	TRBV28	TRBJ2-1	TRBD1	TGTGCCAGCAGTTTAACCAGGGGACAGGGGCTTCGCAATGAGCAGTTCTTC	CASSLTRGQGLRNEQFF
many	TRBV28	TRBJ2-1	TRBD1	TGTGCCAGCAGGGACAGGACCTACAATGAGCAGTTCTTC	CASRDRTYNEQFF
many	TRBV5-1	TRBJ2-7	TRBD1	TGCGCCAGCAGCTTAGAGACCGGGACAGGGCTTGACGAGCAGTACTTC	CASSLETGTGLDEQYF
many	TRBV5-1	TRBJ2-1	TRBD2	TGCGCCAGCAGCTTGTTAGGACAACGGACTAGCGGGCATACCTACAATGAGCAGTTCTTC	CASSLLGQRTSGHTYNEQFF
many	TRBV5-1	TRBJ2-1	TRBD2	TGTGCCAGCAGCTTGGCACTAGCGGGTGGCTCCTACAATGAGCAGTTCTTC	CASSLALAGGSYNEQFF
many	TRBV5-5	TRBJ1-3	.	TGTGCCAGCAGCTTGGACTGGGCCGGAAACACCATATATTTT	CASSLDWAGNTIYF
once	TRBV2	TRBJ1-5	.	TGTGCCAGCAGTGATGGAGGCGGGACCGGGGCAGGTAATCAGCCCCAGCATTTT	CASSDGGGTGAGNQPQHF
many	TRBV12-5	TRBJ1-2	.	TGTGCTAGTGGTTCCAGGGGTATTGACTACACCTTC	CASGSRGIDYTF
.	TRBV5-4	TRBJ2-5	TRBD2	TGTGCCAGCAGCCCGGGACTAGCGGACGTATGGGACCAAGAGACCCAGTACTTC	CASSPGLADVWDQETQYF
many	TRBV9	TRBJ1-2	.	TGTGCCAGCAGCGTAGCCGGCAGGAGTAACTATGGCTACACCTTC	CASSVAGRSNYGYTF
many	TRBV11-1	TRBJ2-3	.	TGTGCCAGCAGCTTATGGGGACCTAGCACAGATACGCAGTATTTT	CASSLWGPSTDTQYF
many	TRBV7-3	TRBJ2-1	TRBD2	TGTGCCAGCAGCTTACTTGGCGGGAGGGACAATGAGCAGTTCTTC	CASSLLGGRDNEQFF
.	TRBV20-1	TRBJ2-1	TRBD2	TGCAGTGCGCACCTACTAGCGGGAGGGCCCGGTGTTGGGTTCTTC	CSAHLLAGGPGVGFF
many	TRBV28	TRBJ2-7	.	TGTGCCAGCGGGCGTCCCCCCTACGAGCAGTACTTC	CASGRPPYEQYF
many	TRBV12-3/TRBV12-4	TRBJ1-5	TRBD1	TGTGCCAGCAGTTTGATTCTAAGGACAGGGGTTTTCGGTAGCAATCAGCCCCAGCATTTT	CASSLILRTGVFGSNQPQHF
few	TRBV4-1	TRBJ2-1	.	TGCGCCAGCAGCCAAGTCAGTCCCCGCTCCTACAATGAGCAGTTCTTC	CASSQVSPRSYNEQFF
many	TRBV12-3/TRBV12-4	TRBJ1-6	.	TGTGCCAGCAGCGCCAGTACCTCACCCCTCCACTTT	CASSASTSPLHF
.	TRBV29-1	TRBJ2-3	.	TGCAGCGCCAATGGAGGGTTAGTACCGGGTCATACCACAGATACGCAGTATTTT	CSANGGLVPGHTTDTQYF
many	TRBV11-3	TRBJ2-3	.	TGTGCCAGCAGCGGAGGGCCTAGCACAGATACGCAGTATTTT	CASSGGPSTDTQYF
many	TRBV2	TRBJ2-7	.	TGTGCCAGCAAGACCCCAGGGTACTCCTACGAGCAGTACTTC	CASKTPGYSYEQYF
many	TRBV7-9	TRBJ1-5	TRBD1	TGTGCCAGCAGCGGAATGGGACAGATCAATCAGCCCCAGCATTTT	CASSGMGQINQPQHF
many	TRBV12-3/TRBV12-4	TRBJ2-3	.	TGTGCCAGCAGTTCGTTCAAGGGGCCAGATACGCAGTATTTT	CASSSFKGPDTQYF
many	TRBV6-1	TRBJ2-3	.	TGTGCCAGCAGTGAATTAGAGGGGATGGATACGCAGTATTTT	CASSELEGMDTQYF
many	TRBV12-3/TRBV12-4	TRBJ2-5	TRBD2	TGTGCCAGCAGTTCCGGACTAGCGGGAGATTTCTTGGAGACCCAGTACTTC	CASSSGLAGDFLETQYF
many	TRBV11-3	TRBJ1-2	.	TGTGCCAGCAGCGGAATCGGCTATGGCTACACCTTC	CASSGIGYGYTF
few	TRBV12-3/TRBV12-4	TRBJ2-3	.	TGTGCCAGCAGTTTAGTTACAGGGAGAGGGATAAGCACAGATACGCAGTATTTT	CASSLVTGRGISTDTQYF